This T cell receptor beta chain emerged from a study of blood T cell repertoires in COVID-19. Using immunoSEQ multiplex PCR, the repertoire was profiled, and TCRdb retains in-frame clones only, with some absent. Of some 150,000 clones in the sample, about 90% were seen once. CDR1 and CDR2 (germline): SNHLY, FYNNEI. Trimming took off 3 bases at V and 0 bases at J, with 8 bases between the two ends. This CDR3 is built from 14 residues. This TCR was sampled from a man aged 55 to 70 with acute or convalescent COVID-19. The sample comprised peripheral blood. The chain has TRBV2 and TRBJ1-2; D ambiguous. CDR3 sequence reads: CASSESVANYGYTF. The CDR3 nucleotides read TGTGCCAGCAGTGAGTCCGTAGCTAACTATGGCTACACCTTC.